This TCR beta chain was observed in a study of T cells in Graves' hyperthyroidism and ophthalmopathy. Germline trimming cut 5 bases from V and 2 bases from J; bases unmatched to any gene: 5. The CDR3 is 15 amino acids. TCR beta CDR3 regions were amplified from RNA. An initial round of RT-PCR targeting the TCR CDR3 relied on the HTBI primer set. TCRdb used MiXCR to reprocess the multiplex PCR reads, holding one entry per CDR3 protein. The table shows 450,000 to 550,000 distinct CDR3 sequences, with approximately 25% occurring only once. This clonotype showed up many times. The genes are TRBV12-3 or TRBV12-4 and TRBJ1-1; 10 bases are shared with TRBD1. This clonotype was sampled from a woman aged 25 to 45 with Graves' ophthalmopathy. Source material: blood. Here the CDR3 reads CASSPGQGLNTEAFF. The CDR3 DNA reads TGTGCCAGCAGTCCGGGACAGGGGCTAAACACTGAAGCTTTCTTT.